Listed here is a single T cell receptor beta chain. It lacks a known antigen. Base quality data are lacking; no much larger clone is found one base away. The trial excluded patients who had a history of autoimmune disease or who were on systemic immunosuppression. Peripheral blood for TCR sequencing was collected from all dose cohorts at baseline, on cycle 4 day 1, and on cycle 7 day 1. The samples were drawn from a first-in-human, open-label, multicenter phase I dose-escalation trial of ivuxolimab. Adults with locally advanced or metastatic melanoma, renal cell carcinoma, hepatocellular carcinoma or head and neck squamous cell carcinoma were enrolled in the trial. CD4+ and CD8+ T cells were sorted separately from peripheral blood before TCR sequencing. This sample was included in a study of OX40 agonist ivuxolimab in advanced cancers. The study in broad terms: Ivuxolimab, which targeted the costimulatory receptor OX40 (CD134), was an agonistic, fully human IgG2 monoclonal antibody. Intravenous ivuxolimab was administered to patients every 2 weeks at six dose levels: 0.01, 0.1, 0.3, 1.5, 3 and 10 mg/kg. Among the approximately 54 dose-escalation patients, about 19 had hepatocellular carcinoma, 15 or so melanoma, 9 renal cell carcinoma and 9 head and neck cancer. The dose-escalation cohort was approximately 83% male with a mean age of approximately 59 years, ranging from 23 to 79. Patients were allowed to have had prior anti-PD-1, anti-PD-L1 or anti-CTLA-4 therapy, and 40% to 45% of the dose-escalation patients had previously received checkpoint inhibitors. Partial responses were achieved by three dose-escalation patients, of whom one had hepatocellular carcinoma and two had cutaneous melanoma. Peripheral TCRbeta sequencing was intended to test whether TCR sequence diversity was altered and clonal T-cell expansion was caused by ivuxolimab. The monotherapy dose-escalation portion (N = 52 patients) of the phase I ivuxolimab trial is reported in the paper.

Genomic DNA was extracted from sorted cells for sequencing of the TCRbeta CDR3 region. The immunoSEQ Assay was used for sequencing of TCRbeta CDR3 regions. TCRdb re-hosts the immuneACCESS table, in-frame sequences only. Its copies lack some clones; in the studies checked, an unresolved V gene accounts for under half of them, and the cause for the rest is not known. The sample includes about 67,000 clones, with 85% to 90% observed a single time. The ten largest clones add up to 0.6% to 0.85% of the sample. Here V drops 6 bases and J drops 6 bases, and the junction holds 10 bases not matched to any gene. The CDR3 measures 14 amino acids from cysteine to phenylalanine. The CDR3 DNA has 42 bases and is translated from base 1. CDR1 and CDR2, looked up from the germline V gene, are ENHRY and SYGVKD. Summary of the overall study and its limitations: Antigen specificity was not determined for the clonally expanded peripheral T cells. After ivuxolimab, expanded clones were on average more numerous among CD8+ T cells than among CD4+ T cells. At doses of 0.1 to 3.0 mg/kg, clonal expansion of both CD4+ and CD8+ T cells in blood was seen between baseline and week 6. In the 0.1-3.0 mg/kg groups, partial responders had among the lowest normalized peripheral clonal expansion, particularly in CD8+ T cells. Low levels of normalized T-cell clonal expansion were also seen in some nonresponding patients.

The V gene is TRBV10-3 and the J gene is TRBJ1-2, with 7 junctional bases fitting TRBD1. The specimen was CD4+ or CD8+ T cells sorted from blood, collected in a trial of the OX40 agonist ivuxolimab. This TCR came from an adult with an advanced solid tumor such as melanoma, head and neck, liver or kidney cancer. The DNA reads as follows: TGTGCCATCAGACCGACAGGGAACCTTCATGGCTACACCTTC. Translated, it reads CAIRPTGNLHGYTF.